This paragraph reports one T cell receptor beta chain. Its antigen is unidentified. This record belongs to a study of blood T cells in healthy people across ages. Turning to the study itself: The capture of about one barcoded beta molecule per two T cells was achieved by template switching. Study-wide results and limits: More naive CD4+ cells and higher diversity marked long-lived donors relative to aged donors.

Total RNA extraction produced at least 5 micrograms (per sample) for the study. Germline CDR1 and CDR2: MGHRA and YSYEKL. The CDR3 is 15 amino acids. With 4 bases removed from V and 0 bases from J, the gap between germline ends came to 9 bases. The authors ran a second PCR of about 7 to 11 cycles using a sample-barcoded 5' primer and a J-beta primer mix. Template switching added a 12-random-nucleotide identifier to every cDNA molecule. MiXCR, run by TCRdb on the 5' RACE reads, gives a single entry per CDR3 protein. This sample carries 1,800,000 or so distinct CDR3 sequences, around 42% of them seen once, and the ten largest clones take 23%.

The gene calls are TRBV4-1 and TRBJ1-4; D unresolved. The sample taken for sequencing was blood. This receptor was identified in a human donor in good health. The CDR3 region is CASSPRITTNEKLFF. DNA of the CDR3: TGCGCCAGCAGCCCCCGCATTACAACTAATGAAAAACTGTTTTTT.